The T cell receptor (beta chain) under discussion was sequenced for a study of Ad26.COV2.S vaccination and SARS-CoV-2 variants. This CDR3 is built from 16 residues. CDR1 is LNHNV, CDR2 YYDKDF, per germline (reference sequence). Deletions cut 0 bases from V and 1 base from J, with 9 bases between. Regarding treatment: some 20 received Ad26.COV2.S at low or high dose, single or two shots; 5 received placebo; per-sample allocation not given. Day 63 after the first injection of vaccine or placebo was the sampling time. This table comes from immunoSEQ multiplex PCR, and its TCRdb copy is limited to in-frame clones, with some not included. The sample has roughly 380,000 clones; over 75% are singletons.

The chain links TRBV15 to TRBJ2-2; a weak D match, TRBD1 (6 bases). The sequencing here drew on peripheral blood, taken in a trial of Ad26.COV2.S vaccine versus placebo. The source of this sequence is a person between 18 and 65 years old who received the Ad26.COV2.S COVID-19 vaccine or a placebo. The DNA for the CDR3 is TGTGCCACCAGCAGAGATCGAGGGGGGAACACCGGGGAGCTGTTTTTT. Translating gives CATSRDRGGNTGELFF. The full variable domain, rest sourced from reference TRBV15 and TRBJ2-2, is DAMVIQNPRYQVTQFGKPVTLSCSQTLNHNVMYWYQQKSSQAPKLLFHYYDKDFNNEADTPDNFQSRRPNTSFCFLDIRSPGLGDTAMYLCATSRDRGGNTGELFFGEGSRLTVL.